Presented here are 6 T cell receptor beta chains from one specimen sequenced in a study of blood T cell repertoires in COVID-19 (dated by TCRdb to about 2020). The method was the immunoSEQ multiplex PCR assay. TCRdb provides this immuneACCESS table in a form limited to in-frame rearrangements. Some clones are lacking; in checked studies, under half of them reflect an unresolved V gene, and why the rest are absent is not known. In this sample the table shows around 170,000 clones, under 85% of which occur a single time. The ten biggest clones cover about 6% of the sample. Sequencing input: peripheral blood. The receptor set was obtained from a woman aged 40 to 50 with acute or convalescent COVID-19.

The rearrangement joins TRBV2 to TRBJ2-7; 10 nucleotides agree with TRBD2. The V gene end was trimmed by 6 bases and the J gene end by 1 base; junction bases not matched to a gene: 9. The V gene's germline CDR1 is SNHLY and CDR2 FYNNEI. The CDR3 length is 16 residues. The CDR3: CASSARLAGLSYEQYF. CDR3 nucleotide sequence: TGTGCCAGCAGCGCGAGACTAGCGGGCCTTTCCTACGAGCAGTACTTC.

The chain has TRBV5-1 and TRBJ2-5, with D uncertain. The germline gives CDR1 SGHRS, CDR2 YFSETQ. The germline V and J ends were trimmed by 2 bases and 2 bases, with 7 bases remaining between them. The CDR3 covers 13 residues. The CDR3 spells CASSFAFQETQYF. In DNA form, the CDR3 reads TGCGCCAGCAGCTTTGCGTTTCAAGAGACCCAGTACTTC.

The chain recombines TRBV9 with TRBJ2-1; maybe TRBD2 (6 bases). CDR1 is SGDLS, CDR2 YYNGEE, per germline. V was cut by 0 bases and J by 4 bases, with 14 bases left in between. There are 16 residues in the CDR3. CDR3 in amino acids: CASSVARRGSYNEQFF. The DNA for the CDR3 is TGTGCCAGCAGCGTAGCGAGGCGGGGATCATACAATGAGCAGTTCTTC.

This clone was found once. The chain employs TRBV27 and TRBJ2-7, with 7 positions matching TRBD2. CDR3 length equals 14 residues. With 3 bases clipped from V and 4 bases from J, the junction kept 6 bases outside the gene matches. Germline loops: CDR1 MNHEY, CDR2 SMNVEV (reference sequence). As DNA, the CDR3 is TGTGCCAGCAGTTTGAGCGGACTAGGTTACGAGCAGTACTTC. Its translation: CASSLSGLGYEQYF.

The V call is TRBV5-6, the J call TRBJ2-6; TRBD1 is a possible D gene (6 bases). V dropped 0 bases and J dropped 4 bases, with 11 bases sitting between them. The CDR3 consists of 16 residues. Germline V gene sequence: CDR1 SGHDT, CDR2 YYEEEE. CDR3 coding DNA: TGTGCCAGCAGCTTGGTGGCAGGGGTAGGGGCCAACGTCCTGACTTTC. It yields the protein CASSLVAGVGANVLTF.

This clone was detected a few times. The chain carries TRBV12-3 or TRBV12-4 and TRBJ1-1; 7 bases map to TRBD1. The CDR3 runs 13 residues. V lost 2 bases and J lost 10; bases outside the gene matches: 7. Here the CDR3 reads CASSLQGGATAFF. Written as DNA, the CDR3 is TGTGCCAGCAGTTTACAAGGGGGCGCAACAGCTTTCTTT.